This record looks at one T cell receptor (beta chain) sequence and its context. Its antigen is still unknown. This sample was taken from a study of CD8+ T cells in alopecia areata. Treatment described: oral pan-JAK inhibitor, 5-10 mg twice daily. Cell sorting on a FACSAria was used to separate CD4+ and CD8+ T cells from the PBMCs. cDNA serving as the sequencing template came from extracted, reverse transcribed RNA. Libraries were prepared by immunoSEQ multiplex PCR; TCRdb keeps only in-frame clonotypes and omits some of them. This sample yields around 70,000 clones, of which 29% are seen a single time; 15% belongs to the top ten. Study results and limitations: Only a single nonresponder existed, so baseline CD8+ expansion links stay unclear.

The clonotype originates from a human donor with alopecia areata. This specimen consisted of CD8+ T cells sorted from blood, obtained at week 4, from a patient treated with tofacitinib.

CDR3 sequence reads: CASSQDAGTAGYNEQFF. The CDR3 nucleotides read TGCGCCAGCAGCCAAGATGCAGGGACAGCTGGCTACAATGAGCAGTTCTTC. The rearrangement uses TRBV4-1 and TRBJ2-1, with 7 positions matching TRBD1. V gave up 0 bases and J gave up 3 bases; unmatched junction bases: 8. Germline assignment: CDR1 MGHRA and CDR2 YSYEKL. This CDR3 comprises 17 residues.